Described below is a single T cell receptor (beta chain) sequence and its context. No antigen is known for it. The data belong to a study of T cell repertoires in cytomegalovirus infection. MiXCR was run by TCRdb on the reads, yielding one entry per CDR3 protein. This sample yields about 150,000 distinct CDR3 sequences, of which approximately 30% are seen a single time; roughly 51% belongs to the top ten. General study results and limits: Dominant in the ex vivo response were TCR beta clonotypes restricted by HLA-C and specific for CMV.

Germline assignment: CDR1 MNHNY and CDR2 SVGAGI (reference sequence). The CDR3 loop spans 11 amino acids. Deletions cut 4 bases from V and 6 bases from J, with 4 bases between. V gene TRBV6-6 combines with J gene TRBJ1-5; D unresolved. The sample here was CD8+ T cells from cultured PBMCs, taken from culture after CMV antigen stimulation. This receptor was identified in a human donor in good health (CMV status not recorded). Some clones in this sample may be carry-over from other donors' samples. In nucleotides, the CDR3 is TGTGCCAGCAGTTCGAGTCAGCCCCAGCATTTT. As protein: CASSSSQPQHF.